This record covers a single TCR beta chain. The sample belongs to a study of blood T cell repertoires in COVID-19. As for the study in general: PBMCs, B-cell-depleted T cells, or T cells were the source of the cDNA or gDNA that made up the material.

Followed longitudinally, the Seattle patients had been enrolled during active infection. The CDR3 contains 13 residues. V was pared by 5 bases and J by 1 base, with 8 bases between. Authors' processing steps: How many nucleated cells were present was estimated from reference gene primer amplification. Clones were sequenced by immunoSEQ multiplex PCR, and TCRdb holds only the in-frame ones, with some missing. The V and J calls and the clone size are those of that table, but D and trimming were determined from the DNA. This table has 200,000 to 300,000 clones, around 86% appearing once. The sequence derives from a woman in her sixties with COVID-19, enrolled during active disease. V usage is TRBV23-1 and J usage is TRBJ1-1, with D hard to call. TRBV23-1 is an ORF; its function is uncertain. Sequencing input: peripheral blood. The CDR3 region is CASSFRKNTEAFF. The CDR3 coding sequence is TGCGCCAGCAGTTTCAGGAAGAACACTGAAGCTTTCTTT.